This TCR beta chain was sequenced during a study of cytomegalovirus exposure and HLA in healthy donors. PCR was performed using 60 Vbeta and 13 Jbeta primers. TCRdb's table, derived via immunoSEQ multiplex PCR, lists solely in-frame clones and lacks some. The sample carries about 140,000 clones, around 80% recorded once. The germline CDR1 and CDR2 sequences are SQVTM and ANQGSEA. The CDR3 extends over 13 amino acids. J gave up 0 bases and V 7 bases, and 5 bases lay outside the gene matches. The TCR sequence derives from a man in his forties in good health and CMV-seropositive. Source material: PBMCs. This chain links TRBV29-1 with TRBJ1-1, with 7 bases matching TRBD1. The CDR3 here is CSAIQGLNTEAFF. CDR3 sequence (DNA): TGCAGCGCCATACAGGGGCTGAACACTGAAGCTTTCTTT.